This TCR beta chain originates from a study of human versus mouse CDR3 diversity and MHC coevolution. Study-wide results and caveats: Compared with mice, human CDR3s carried more deletions and insertions on average. By iCHAO1, human TCR beta clonotypes numbered about 1.6 million, the most.

Clones were sequenced by immunoSEQ multiplex PCR, and TCRdb holds only the in-frame ones, with some missing. The sample carries tens of thousands of clones, 80% to 95% recorded once. Of note for this clone: No antigen is known for it.

The CDR3 has 14 residues. The germline gives CDR1 SGDLS, CDR2 YYNGEE. Trimming took 0 bases from V and 8 from J, leaving 12 bases between them. This TCR derives from a person aged 30 to 70 in good health. The sequencing input was naive CD4+ T cells from blood. Noted subset: CD45RO-negative CD62L-positive naive CD4 T cells. The rearrangement links TRBV9 to TRBJ2-4, with a possible D match to TRBD2 (5 bases). CDR3 protein: CASSVGPQRDIQYF. CDR3 coding DNA: TGTGCCAGCAGCGTAGGGCCTCAGAGGGACATTCAGTACTTC. The full variable domain, with the rest looked up from reference TRBV9 and TRBJ2-4, is DSGVTQTPKHLITATGQRVTLRCSPRSGDLSVYWYQQSLDQGLQFLIQYYNGEERAKGNILERFSAQQFPDLHSELNLSSLELGDSALYFCASSVGPQRDIQYFGAGTRLSVL.